A selection of T cell receptor beta chains follows, all from one sample in a study of T cell repertoires in cytomegalovirus infection. TCRdb reprocessed the reads with MiXCR, giving one entry per CDR3 protein. The sample contains fewer than 1,000,000 distinct CDR3 sequences, roughly a third of which appear only once. No antigen has been identified for these receptors. The sample was cultured CD8+ T cells from PBMCs, taken from culture after CMV antigen stimulation. The source is a human donor in good health (CMV status not recorded). Some clones in this sample may be carry-over from other donors' samples. The CDR3 runs from the conserved cysteine through the conserved F or W. A D gene is named only where the DNA matches it firmly. Expanded clones are given a class, and other clones once, few, many or no size at all.

TRBV28	TRBJ1-1	NA	TRBD1	TGTGCCAGCAGTTTATCCGGGACAGGGACTGAAGCTTTCTTT	CASSLSGTGTEAFF
TRBV9	TRBJ2-1	NA	NA	TGTGCCAGCAGTGGGGGGGGACAAAGCTCCTACAATGAGCAGTTCTTC	CASSGGGQSSYNEQFF
TRBV12-3/TRBV12-4	TRBJ2-3	NA	NA	TGTGCCAGCAGACCCAGGGGAACAGATACGCAGTATTTT	CASRPRGTDTQYF
TRBV7-9	TRBJ1-6	NA	TRBD1	TGTGCCAGCAGCTGGGACAGGGCTTCTCCAAAACGTAATTCACCCCTCCACTTT	CASSWDRASPKRNSPLHF
TRBV10-3	TRBJ2-2	few	TRBD2	TGTGCCATCAGTGGAAAGACTAGCGTATACACCGGGGAGCTGTTTTTT	CAISGKTSVYTGELFF
TRBV10-3	TRBJ2-5	NA	NA	TGTGCCATCAGTGAGGACTACCAAGAGACCCAGTACTTC	CAISEDYQETQYF
TRBV20-1	TRBJ2-5	many	NA	TGCAGTGCTCACCCGACGGCCCGGGAGACCCAGTACTTC	CSAHPTARETQYF
TRBV12-3/TRBV12-4	TRBJ2-1	NA	TRBD1	TGTGCCAGCAGTCCCCGGACAGGGGATAATGAGCAGTTCTTC	CASSPRTGDNEQFF
TRBV5-6	TRBJ1-3	NA	NA	TGTGCCAGCAGCTTGACCTGGATGAGCTCTGGAAACACCATATATTTT	CASSLTWMSSGNTIYF
TRBV27	TRBJ2-1	few	TRBD2	TGTGCCAGCGGAGCGGGGGGGCTGGAGGGATACAATGAGCAGTTCTTC	CASGAGGLEGYNEQFF
TRBV27	TRBJ2-1	NA	NA	TGTGCCAGCAGTTCTACTGCTAGATCCCTCTACAATGAGCAGTTCTTC	CASSSTARSLYNEQFF
TRBV7-9	TRBJ2-6	many	TRBD1	TGTGCCAGCAGCCCACCTGAATCGACAGGGTCGGATGGGGCCAACGTCCTGACTTTC	CASSPPESTGSDGANVLTF
TRBV24-1	TRBJ1-5	NA	TRBD1	TGTGCCACCAGTGGACAGGGTCCCAATCAGCCCCAGCATTTT	CATSGQGPNQPQHF
TRBV7-6	TRBJ1-1	NA	NA	TGTGCCAGCAGCCCCCCAGCGGTTGGGACTGAAGCTTTCTTT	CASSPPAVGTEAFF
TRBV7-6	TRBJ1-4	NA	TRBD1	TGTGCCAGCAGCCCCAACAGGGGGCGACTGTTTTTT	CASSPNRGRLFF
TRBV6-5	TRBJ2-5	NA	TRBD2	TGTGCCAGCAGCCTTTATAGCGGGGGGGCAATGGAGACCCAGTACTTC	CASSLYSGGAMETQYF
TRBV6-2/TRBV6-3	TRBJ1-1	NA	NA	TGTGCCAGCAGCGAGTGGGGGCCAGACACTGAAGCTTTCTTT	CASSEWGPDTEAFF
TRBV19	TRBJ1-3	few	NA	TGTGCCAGTACTATTAAAAGAATCTCTGGAAACACCATATATTTT	CASTIKRISGNTIYF
TRBV12-3/TRBV12-4	TRBJ2-7	few	NA	TGTGCCAGCAGTTTAGGACGGCTTCTTTCGAGCTTC	CASSLGRLLSSF
TRBV7-2	TRBJ1-1	many	NA	TGTGCCAGCAGCGGCCACTGGGCTGAAGCTTTCTTT	CASSGHWAEAFF
TRBV7-2	TRBJ1-2	NA	NA	TGTGCCAGCAGCTTAAGGGGGGTCGATGGCTACACCTTC	CASSLRGVDGYTF
TRBV27	TRBJ1-1	NA	NA	TGTGCCAGCAGTTTTTGGGGGCGGGACACTGAAGCTTTCTTT	CASSFWGRDTEAFF
TRBV2	TRBJ2-5	NA	NA	TGTACCACCGAAGCCGGGGACATCGAGTCCCAGTACTTC	CTTEAGDIESQYF
TRBV7-3	TRBJ1-6	NA	TRBD1	TGTGCCAGCAGCCAACCCTGGGACAGGGAATTTTCACCCCTCCACTTT	CASSQPWDREFSPLHF
TRBV2	TRBJ1-3	NA	NA	TGTGCCAGCAGTGAAGGGCCGGCCTTGAGCTCTGGAAACACCATATATTTT	CASSEGPALSSGNTIYF
TRBV4-1	TRBJ2-2	few	TRBD2	TGCGCCAGCAGCCAGGATACTAGCGGGGTGAACACCGGGGAGCTGTTTTTT	CASSQDTSGVNTGELFF
TRBV9	TRBJ2-3	few	NA	TGTGCCAGCAGCGTAGGAGGTAGCCCAGATACGCAGTATTTT	CASSVGGSPDTQYF
TRBV7-9	TRBJ1-2	few	TRBD1	TGTGCCAGCAGCTTAGGACAGGGACCCCATGGCTACACCTTC	CASSLGQGPHGYTF
TRBV7-6	TRBJ2-7	many	TRBD1	TGTGCCAGCAGCTTAGAGGGACAGTCTCACTACGAGCAGTACTTC	CASSLEGQSHYEQYF
TRBV19	TRBJ2-1	NA	TRBD1	TGTGCCAGTAGTTTGGGACAGGGCTTCCCAGTAGAGCAGTTCTTC	CASSLGQGFPVEQFF
TRBV6-2/TRBV6-3	TRBJ2-5	NA	NA	TGTGCCAGCAGTTACCCCCGCTTAGAGACCCAGTACTTC	CASSYPRLETQYF
TRBV6-5	TRBJ1-6	many	NA	TGTGCCAGCAGTTACTCGGTGGCCCACAGCGATTCACCCCTCCACTTT	CASSYSVAHSDSPLHF
TRBV20-1	TRBJ2-3	few	NA	TGCAGTGCTAGTTCCTTAATGTCCTTTTTCCCAGATACGCAGTATTTT	CSASSLMSFFPDTQYF
TRBV27	TRBJ2-5	NA	NA	TGTGCCAGCAGTTTATCGGCTGGGGGTCTGGAGACCCAGTACTTC	CASSLSAGGLETQYF
TRBV19	TRBJ1-1	few	NA	TGTGCCAGTAACCCTGGACAGAAAATGAACACTGAAGCTTTCTTT	CASNPGQKMNTEAFF
TRBV7-9	TRBJ2-1	NA	NA	TGTGCCAGCAGCTTAACGGGGGTTTGGTACAATGAGCAGTTCTTC	CASSLTGVWYNEQFF
TRBV19	TRBJ2-1	NA	TRBD2	TGTGCCAGTTCACTAGCGGGGGGGCGTGAGCAGTTCTTC	CASSLAGGREQFF
TRBV2	TRBJ2-5	NA	TRBD1	TGTGCCAGCGCAGGGGGCCGCCAAGAGACCCAGTACTTC	CASAGGRQETQYF
TRBV5-5	TRBJ2-5	NA	NA	TGTGCCAGCAGCTCGCGCATCCTAGTTTATCAAGAGACCCAGTACTTC	CASSSRILVYQETQYF
TRBV6-2/TRBV6-3	TRBJ2-2	NA	TRBD1	TGTGCCAGCAGTTACGGGTTTGTCGGGACAGTGCACACCGGGGAGCTGTTTTTT	CASSYGFVGTVHTGELFF
TRBV11-1	TRBJ1-4	few	TRBD1	TGTGCCAGCAGCTCTTCGACAGGGACTGGTGAAAAACTGTTTTTT	CASSSSTGTGEKLFF
TRBV7-3	TRBJ2-3	NA	NA	TGTGCCAGCAGCCAGCCTCGGGGGGCCTACACAGATACGCAGTATTTT	CASSQPRGAYTDTQYF
TRBV19	TRBJ1-2	NA	NA	TGTGCCAGTAGCCCGCGAGGGGGGTATAACTATGGCTACACCTTC	CASSPRGGYNYGYTF
TRBV6-6	TRBJ1-5	once	NA	TGTGCCAGCAGTTACGGGGAGCCCCAGCATTTT	CASSYGEPQHF
TRBV6-1	TRBJ2-3	few	NA	TGTGCCAGCATTAGTACAGGGAGTCATACGCAGTATTTT	CASISTGSHTQYF
TRBV20-1	TRBJ1-5	few	NA	TGCAGTGCCCAACAGGGCAGCAATCAGCCCCAGCATTTT	CSAQQGSNQPQHF
TRBV27	TRBJ2-2	few	NA	TGTGCCAGCAGTTCCTTGGAGGACGGGAACACCGGGGAGCTGTTTTTT	CASSSLEDGNTGELFF
TRBV6-8	TRBJ1-5	NA	NA	TGTGCCAGCAGATTTAGGGTAGGGAGCAATCAGCCCCAGCATTTT	CASRFRVGSNQPQHF
TRBV7-2	TRBJ2-1	many	TRBD1	TGTGCCAGCAGCTTCAGGGGGCGCACGAGGGATGAGCAGTTCTTC	CASSFRGRTRDEQFF
TRBV7-9	TRBJ2-5	NA	NA	TGTGCCAGCAGCTTAGGTGGGACACCCCAAGAGACCCAGTACTTC	CASSLGGTPQETQYF
TRBV6-5	TRBJ1-1	NA	NA	TGTGCCAGCAGTTATTTCCGTTGGACTGAAGCTTTCTTT	CASSYFRWTEAFF
TRBV6-5	TRBJ2-1	many	NA	TGTGCCAGCAGTTATGGGGGTTCTAATGAGCAGTTCTTC	CASSYGGSNEQFF
TRBV18	TRBJ2-5	NA	NA	TGTGCCAGCTCACCACCGACCGAGACCCAGTACTTC	CASSPPTETQYF
TRBV19	TRBJ1-2	NA	NA	TGTGCCAGTAGCATTCCTGCGGGTCCCCTCTATGGCTACACCTTC	CASSIPAGPLYGYTF
TRBV12-5	TRBJ2-7	NA	NA	TGTGCTAGTGGTTTCATGACAGGTTCGGGGTACGAGCAGTACTTC	CASGFMTGSGYEQYF
TRBV20-1	TRBJ2-1	NA	NA	TGCAGTGCAACCGGGGGGCCTCGGGGGGTCAATGAGCAGTTCTTC	CSATGGPRGVNEQFF
TRBV11-3	TRBJ2-5	NA	TRBD2	TGTGCCAGCAGCTCATGGGGCGGGAGGACCCAGTACTTC	CASSSWGGRTQYF
TRBV6-1	TRBJ1-1	few	TRBD1	TGTGCCAGCAGTGACGGACAGGAAATCAGAGCGAACACTGAAGCTTTCTTT	CASSDGQEIRANTEAFF
TRBV2	TRBJ2-2	few	NA	TGTGCCAGCAGTGAAGTAGTGGTCAGACAACTGTTTTTT	CASSEVVVRQLFF